This T cell receptor beta chain was sequenced during a study of blood T cell repertoires in COVID-19. Original handling: Reference gene primer amplification in the assay estimated nucleated cell counts. Method: immunoSEQ multiplex PCR; TCRdb's copy keeps in-frame clones and lacks some. The DNA gave D and trimming, while V, J and clone size come from that table. Of under 400,000 clones in the sample, 88% were seen once. J gave up 9 bases and V 5 bases, and 6 bases lay outside the gene matches. The CDR3 spans 15 residues. Looked up from germline, CDR1 is SGHDN and CDR2 is FVKESK. This clonotype was obtained from a woman aged 25 to 39 who had been exposed to COVID-19. This chain joins TRBV14 and TRBJ2-1; 14 positions match TRBD2. Sample: PBMCs or T cells enriched from blood (not recorded which). The CDR3 here is CASSLGLAGASEQFF. The CDR3 DNA follows: TGTGCCAGCAGCTTGGGACTAGCGGGAGCTTCTGAGCAGTTCTTC.